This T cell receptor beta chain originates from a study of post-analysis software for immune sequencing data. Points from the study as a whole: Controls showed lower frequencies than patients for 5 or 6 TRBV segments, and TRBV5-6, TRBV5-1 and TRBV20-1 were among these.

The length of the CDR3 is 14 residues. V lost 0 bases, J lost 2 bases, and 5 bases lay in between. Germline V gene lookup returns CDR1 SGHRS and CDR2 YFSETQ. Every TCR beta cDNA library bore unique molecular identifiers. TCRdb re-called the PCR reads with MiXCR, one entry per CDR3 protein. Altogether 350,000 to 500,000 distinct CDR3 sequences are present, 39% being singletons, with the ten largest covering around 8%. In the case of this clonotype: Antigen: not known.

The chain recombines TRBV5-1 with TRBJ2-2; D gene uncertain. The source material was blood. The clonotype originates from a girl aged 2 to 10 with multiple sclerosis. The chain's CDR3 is CASSLEGNTGELFF. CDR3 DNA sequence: TGCGCCAGCAGCTTGGAAGGAAACACCGGGGAGCTGTTTTTT.